This is a list of T cell receptor beta chains from one sample in a study of cytomegalovirus exposure and HLA in healthy donors. The protocol was immunoSEQ multiplex PCR, while the TCRdb copy is restricted to in-frame clones and leaves out a portion. The table shows roughly 250,000 clones, with 80% occurring only once. Sample: PBMCs. The source of these receptors is a girl aged 2 to 10 in good health and CMV-seronegative. Both conserved end residues are part of each CDR3. A D gene is named only where the DNA matches it firmly. Size is omitted from some rows. Given values are once, few, many or a class for expanded clones.

j_call v_call d_call clone_size cdr3_aa cdr3_nt
TRBJ1-1 TRBV9 . . CASSRPMTGQNTEAFF TGTGCCAGCAGCCGACCCATGACAGGACAGAACACTGAAGCTTTCTTT
TRBJ1-1 TRBV27 TRBD1 . CASGPGGWTEAFF TGTGCCAGCGGACCAGGGGGCTGGACTGAAGCTTTCTTT
TRBJ2-7 TRBV7-6 TRBD2 . CASSLRSPSGGQFYEQYF TGTGCCAGCAGCCTGAGGTCCCCTAGCGGGGGGCAATTCTACGAGCAGTACTTC
TRBJ2-2 TRBV4-1 TRBD2 . CASSQPYGRPEGELFF TGCGCCAGCAGCCAACCCTACGGGAGGCCTGAGGGGGAGCTGTTTTTT
TRBJ1-5 TRBV6-6 TRBD1 . CASSNDRVGPQHF TGTGCCAGCAGTAACGACAGGGTCGGCCCCCAGCATTTT
TRBJ2-2 TRBV9 . . CASSSSSFDTGELFF TGTGCCAGCAGTTCATCTAGTTTTGACACCGGGGAGCTGTTTTTT
TRBJ2-1 TRBV4-2 TRBD2 . CASSQDGLAGGINEQFF TGTGCCAGCAGCCAAGATGGGCTAGCGGGAGGGATCAATGAGCAGTTCTTC
TRBJ1-1 TRBV25-1 . . CASGGTGPTEAFF TGTGCCAGCGGGGGAACAGGGCCCACTGAAGCTTTCTTT
TRBJ2-1 TRBV30 . once CAWSIYNEQFF TGTGCCTGGAGTATATATAATGAGCAGTTCTTC
TRBJ1-5 TRBV28 . . CASSPGVNQPQHF TGTGCCAGCAGCCCAGGGGTCAATCAGCCCCAGCATTTT
TRBJ2-7 TRBV6-4 . once CASSEGRVKHEQYF TGTGCCAGCAGTGAGGGCAGGGTAAAGCACGAGCAGTACTTC
TRBJ2-3 TRBV7-6 . once CASSLGAGRTDTQYF TGTGCCAGCAGCTTAGGGGCAGGGAGGACAGATACGCAGTATTTT
TRBJ2-1 TRBV28 . . CASSLFWAGTEQFF TGTGCCAGCAGTTTATTTTGGGCGGGGACGGAGCAGTTCTTC
TRBJ2-3 TRBV27 . . CASSSPWPADTQYF TGTGCCAGCAGCTCCCCGTGGCCCGCAGATACGCAGTATTTT
TRBJ2-7 TRBV6-1 . few CASQGTYEQYF TGTGCCAGTCAGGGAACCTACGAGCAGTACTTC
TRBJ1-4 TRBV5-1 . . CASKQSGGVNEKLFF TGCGCCAGCAAGCAATCGGGGGGAGTCAATGAAAAACTGTTTTTT
TRBJ2-7 TRBV2 TRBD1 . CASKEQGVPYEQYF TGTGCCAGCAAAGAACAGGGGGTCCCCTACGAGCAGTACTTC
TRBJ2-6 TRBV6-1 TRBD1 . CASSVAGGAGANVLTF TGTGCCAGCAGTGTTGCAGGGGGCGCTGGGGCCAACGTCCTGACTTTC
TRBJ1-3 TRBV15 . . CATSRDPTGSGNTIYF TGTGCCACCAGCAGAGATCCTACAGGCTCTGGAAACACCATATATTTT
TRBJ2-2 TRBV28 TRBD1 . CASSLRDSNTGELFF TGTGCCAGCAGTTTAAGGGACAGTAACACCGGGGAGCTGTTTTTT
TRBJ1-5 TRBV2 TRBD1 . CASSVTGDQPQHF TGTGCCAGCAGTGTGACAGGGGATCAGCCCCAGCATTTT
TRBJ2-7 TRBV4-1 TRBD2 . CASSQDLLAAYEQYF TGCGCCAGCAGCCAAGATCTTCTAGCGGCCTACGAGCAGTACTTC
TRBJ2-1 TRBV28 . . CASSSPGHRLDEQFF TGTGCCAGCAGTTCCCCTGGGCACAGGTTAGATGAGCAGTTCTTC
TRBJ1-6 TRBV5-8 . . CASSRSTGSYNSPLHF TGTGCCAGCAGCCGTAGCACGGGCTCCTATAATTCACCCCTCCACTTT
TRBJ1-1 TRBV2 TRBD1 . CASSERTGTMNTEAFF TGTGCCAGCAGTGAGCGGACAGGGACAATGAACACTGAAGCTTTCTTT
TRBJ2-1 TRBV15 . . CATGPPSYNEQFF TGTGCCACCGGGCCCCCATCCTACAATGAGCAGTTCTTC
TRBJ2-4 TRBV27 TRBD2 once CASSTTLAGTFKNIQYF TGTGCCAGCAGTACCACACTAGCGGGGACATTTAAAAACATTCAGTACTTC
TRBJ1-5 TRBV19 . . CASSPIRQPFNQPQHF TGTGCCAGTAGCCCAATTCGACAGCCTTTCAATCAGCCCCAGCATTTT
TRBJ1-4 TRBV5-1 . . CASSILGGNEKLFF TGCGCCAGCAGCATCCTAGGGGGAAATGAAAAACTGTTTTTT
TRBJ2-1 TRBV11-1 . . CASRGFGSNEQFF TGTGCCAGCAGAGGCTTCGGGTCGAATGAGCAGTTCTTC
TRBJ1-4 TRBV28 TRBD1 few CASSFSQGQFNEKLFF TGTGCCAGCAGTTTTAGCCAGGGACAGTTTAATGAAAAACTGTTTTTT
TRBJ2-1 TRBV27 TRBD1 . CASSSRTGLIYNEQFF TGTGCCAGCAGTTCCCGGACAGGGTTGATCTACAATGAGCAGTTCTTC
TRBJ2-5 TRBV5-8 TRBD2 . CASRRGVAGDQETQYF TGTGCCAGCAGGAGAGGGGTAGCGGGGGACCAAGAGACCCAGTACTTC
TRBJ2-7 TRBV18 . . CASSPPGVEQYF TGTGCCAGCTCACCCCCGGGGGTCGAGCAGTACTTC
TRBJ2-5 TRBV14 TRBD2 . CASSQDVTRAGVLETQYF TGTGCCAGCAGCCAAGATGTGACGAGGGCGGGGGTTTTGGAGACCCAGTACTTC
TRBJ1-2 TRBV18 TRBD1 . CASSPGQGSDGYTF TGTGCCAGCTCACCGGGACAGGGTAGCGATGGCTACACCTTC
TRBJ2-7 TRBV9 . . CASSLGAGETYEQYF TGTGCCAGCAGCCTGGGGGCAGGGGAAACCTACGAGCAGTACTTC
TRBJ1-6 TRBV19 . . CASSIGLSSPLHF TGTGCCAGTAGTATAGGCCTTAGTTCACCCCTCCACTTT
TRBJ1-2 TRBV18 TRBD1 . CASSPGQGIYGYTF TGTGCCAGCTCCCCCGGACAGGGGATCTATGGCTACACCTTC
TRBJ2-2 TRBV9 . . CASSLAGGGPGELFF TGTGCCAGCAGCCTCGCCGGTGGCGGGCCCGGGGAGCTGTTTTTT
TRBJ2-2 TRBV2 . . CASTEGDSSTGELFF TGTGCCAGCACCGAGGGGGATTCGTCCACCGGGGAGCTGTTTTTT
TRBJ2-5 TRBV7-9 . . CASSPWTGGSPGRETQYF TGTGCCAGCAGCCCTTGGACAGGAGGGTCCCCCGGTAGGGAGACCCAGTACTTC
TRBJ1-2 TRBV28 TRBD1 . CASTPGTGWYGYTF TGTGCCAGCACCCCCGGGACAGGGTGGTATGGCTACACCTTC
TRBJ2-2 TRBV9 TRBD2 few CASSRPLAGTNTGELFF TGTGCCAGCAGCAGACCGCTAGCGGGAACGAACACCGGGGAGCTGTTTTTT
TRBJ1-2 TRBV11-2 . few CASSPRQASLPRGGGYTF TGTGCCAGCAGCCCACGACAGGCCTCGCTCCCCCGGGGTGGTGGCTACACCTTC
TRBJ1-1 TRBV27 . . CASSWRQGRNTEAFF TGTGCCAGCAGTTGGCGCCAGGGGAGGAACACTGAAGCTTTCTTT
TRBJ2-5 TRBV11-2 . . CASSLGAGAVETQYF TGTGCCAGCAGCTTAGGTGCGGGGGCGGTAGAGACCCAGTACTTC
TRBJ1-5 TRBV2 TRBD1 few CASSTTGGSNQPQHF TGTGCCAGCAGTACGACAGGGGGCAGCAATCAGCCCCAGCATTTT
TRBJ1-4 TRBV6-6 . . CASSLINRGLGEKLFF TGTGCCAGCAGCCTCATCAACCGGGGTTTGGGGGAAAAACTGTTTTTT